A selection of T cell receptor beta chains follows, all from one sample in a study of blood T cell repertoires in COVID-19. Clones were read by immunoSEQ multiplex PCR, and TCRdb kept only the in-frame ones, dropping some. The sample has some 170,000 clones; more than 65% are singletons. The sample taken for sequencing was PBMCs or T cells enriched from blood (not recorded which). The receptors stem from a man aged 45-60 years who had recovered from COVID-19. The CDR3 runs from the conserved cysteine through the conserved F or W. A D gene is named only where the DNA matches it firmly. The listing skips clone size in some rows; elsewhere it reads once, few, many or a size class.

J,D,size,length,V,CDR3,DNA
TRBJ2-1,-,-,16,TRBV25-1,CASSELTGGSYNEQFF,TGTGCCAGCAGTGAATTAACCGGGGGTTCCTACAATGAGCAGTTCTTC
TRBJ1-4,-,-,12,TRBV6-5,CASSPGNEKLFF,TGTGCCAGCAGCCCAGGGAATGAAAAACTGTTTTTT
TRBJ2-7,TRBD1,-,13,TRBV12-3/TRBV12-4,CASSLTGGYEQYF,TGTGCCAGCAGTTTGACAGGGGGCTACGAGCAGTACTTC
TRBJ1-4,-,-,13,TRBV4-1,CASSPREFEKLFF,TGCGCCAGCAGCCCCCGTGAGTTTGAAAAACTGTTTTTT
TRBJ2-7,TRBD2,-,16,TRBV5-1,CASSLGGASGTYEQYF,TGCGCCAGCAGCTTGGGAGGGGCTAGCGGTACCTACGAGCAGTACTTC
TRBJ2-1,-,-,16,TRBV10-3,CAISEGGRGSYNEQFF,TGTGCCATCAGTGAGGGGGGGAGAGGCTCCTACAATGAGCAGTTCTTC
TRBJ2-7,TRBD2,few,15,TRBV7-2,CASSWTSGGDYEQYF,TGTGCCAGCAGCTGGACTAGCGGGGGGGACTACGAGCAGTACTTC
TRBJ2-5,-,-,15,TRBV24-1,CATSDGRDSGETQYF,TGTGCCACCAGTGACGGACGGGATTCGGGGGAGACCCAGTACTTC
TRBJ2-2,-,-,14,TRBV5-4,CASSERQITGELFF,TGTGCCAGCAGCGAGAGACAGATAACCGGGGAGCTGTTTTTT
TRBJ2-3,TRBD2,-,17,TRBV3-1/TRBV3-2,CASSPGTSGVRADTQYF,TGTGCCAGCAGCCCAGGGACTAGCGGGGTTCGGGCAGATACGCAGTATTTT
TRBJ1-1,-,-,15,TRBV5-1,CASSLATGLETEAFF,TGCGCCAGCAGCTTGGCGACAGGACTCGAGACTGAAGCTTTCTTT
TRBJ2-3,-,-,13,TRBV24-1,CATTSGPSDTQYF,TGTGCCACCACATCAGGGCCTTCAGATACGCAGTATTTT
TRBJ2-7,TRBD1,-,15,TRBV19,CASSRQGVERYEQYF,TGTGCCAGTAGTAGACAGGGAGTGGAAAGGTACGAGCAGTACTTC
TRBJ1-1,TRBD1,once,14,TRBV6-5,CASSSRGRNTEAFF,TGTGCCAGCAGTTCGAGGGGGCGGAACACTGAAGCTTTCTTT
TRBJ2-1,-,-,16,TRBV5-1,CASRGMGDTFYNEQFF,TGCGCCAGCAGGGGGATGGGGGACACCTTCTACAATGAGCAGTTCTTC
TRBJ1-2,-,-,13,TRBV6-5,CASSSRGPYGYTF,TGTGCCAGCAGCTCCAGGGGTCCCTATGGCTACACCTTC
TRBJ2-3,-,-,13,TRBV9,CASSVNGENTQYF,TGTGCCAGCAGCGTCAACGGGGAAAATACGCAGTATTTT
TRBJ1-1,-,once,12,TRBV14,CASSPTGIEAFF,TGTGCCAGCAGCCCAACAGGGATTGAAGCTTTCTTT
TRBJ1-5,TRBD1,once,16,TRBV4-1,CASSQEEAGGRKPQHF,TGCGCCAGCAGCCAAGAGGAAGCAGGGGGGAGAAAGCCCCAGCATTTT
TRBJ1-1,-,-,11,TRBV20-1,CSARDRVEAFF,TGCAGTGCTAGGGACAGAGTTGAAGCTTTCTTT
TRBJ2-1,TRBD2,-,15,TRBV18,CASSPPGLAGGIPFF,TGTGCCAGCTCACCCCCGGGACTAGCGGGGGGCATACCGTTCTTC
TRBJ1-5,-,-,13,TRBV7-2,CASSDRRNQPQHF,TGTGCCAGCAGCGACAGGAGGAATCAGCCCCAGCATTTT
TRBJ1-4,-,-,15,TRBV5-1,CASSFFGQPNEKLFF,TGCGCCAGCAGCTTCTTTGGACAGCCGAATGAAAAACTGTTTTTT
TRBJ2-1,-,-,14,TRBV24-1,CATSDFIAPDEQFF,TGTGCCACCAGTGATTTTATAGCACCGGATGAGCAGTTCTTC
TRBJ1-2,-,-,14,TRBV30,CAWSVRGGSYGYTF,TGTGCCTGGAGTGTACGTGGGGGGAGCTATGGCTACACCTTC
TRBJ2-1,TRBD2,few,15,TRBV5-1,CASSPVAGGRNEQFF,TGCGCCAGCAGCCCCGTCGCGGGGGGACGCAATGAGCAGTTCTTC
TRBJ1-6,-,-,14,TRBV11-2,CASSRTAGDSPLHF,TGTGCCAGCAGCAGAACCGCAGGGGATTCACCCCTCCACTTT
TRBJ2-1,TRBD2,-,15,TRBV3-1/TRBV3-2,CASSQARLAGNEQFF,TGTGCCAGCAGCCAAGCACGGCTAGCGGGAAATGAGCAGTTCTTC
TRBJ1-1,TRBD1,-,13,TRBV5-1,CASSLGQYTEAFF,TGCGCCAGCAGCCTGGGACAGTACACTGAAGCTTTCTTT
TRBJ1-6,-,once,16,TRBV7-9,CASSSSDRNYNSPLHF,TGTGCCAGCAGCTCCTCCGACAGGAATTATAATTCACCCCTCCACTTT
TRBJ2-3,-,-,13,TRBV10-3,CAISDTATDTQYF,TGTGCCATCAGTGATACAGCCACAGATACGCAGTATTTT
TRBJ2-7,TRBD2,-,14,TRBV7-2,CASSRGRGRGEQYF,TGTGCCAGCAGTCGAGGGAGGGGAAGAGGCGAGCAGTACTTC
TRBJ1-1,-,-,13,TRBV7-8,CASRERSVTEAFF,TGTGCCAGCCGGGAAAGGAGTGTCACTGAAGCTTTCTTT
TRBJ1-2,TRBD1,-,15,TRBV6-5,CATWDRVSSGYGYTF,TGTGCCACCTGGGACAGGGTCTCCTCAGGCTATGGCTACACCTTC
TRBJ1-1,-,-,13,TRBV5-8,CASSATGNTEAFF,TGTGCCAGCAGCGCGACAGGGAACACTGAAGCTTTCTTT
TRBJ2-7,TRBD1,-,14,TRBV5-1,CASSHRTGGYEQYF,TGCGCCAGCAGCCATCGGACAGGGGGATACGAGCAGTACTTC
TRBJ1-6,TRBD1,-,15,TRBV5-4,CASSLAGQAHSPLHF,TGTGCCAGCAGCTTGGCCGGACAGGCTCATTCACCCCTCCACTTT
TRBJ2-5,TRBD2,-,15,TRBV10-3,CAIRASGGLQETQYF,TGTGCCATCAGGGCTAGCGGGGGGCTGCAGGAGACCCAGTACTTC
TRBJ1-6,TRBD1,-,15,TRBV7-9,CASSLGTGFNSPLHF,TGTGCCAGCAGCTTAGGGACAGGGTTTAATTCACCCCTCCACTTT
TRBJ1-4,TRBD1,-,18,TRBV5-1,CASSLQSPLTGTNEKLFF,TGCGCCAGCAGCTTGCAGTCCCCCCTGACAGGGACTAATGAAAAACTGTTTTTT
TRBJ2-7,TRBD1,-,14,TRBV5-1,CASSLEGALGEQYF,TGCGCCAGCAGCTTGGAGGGGGCGTTGGGCGAGCAGTACTTC
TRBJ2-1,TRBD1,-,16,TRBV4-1,CASSQGSGQGTTGQFF,TGCGCCAGCAGCCAAGGCTCAGGACAGGGTACTACCGGGCAGTTCTTC
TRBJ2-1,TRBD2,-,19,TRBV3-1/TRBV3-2,CASSQDWTGTSGGAYEQFF,TGTGCCAGCAGCCAAGATTGGACCGGGACTAGCGGGGGGGCCTATGAGCAGTTCTTC
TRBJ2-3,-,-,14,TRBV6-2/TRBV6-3,CASSSAGPTDTQYF,TGTGCCAGCAGTTCCGCGGGCCCCACGGATACGCAGTATTTT
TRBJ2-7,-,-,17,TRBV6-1,CASSDPGGGSFNPPSVF,TGTGCCAGCAGTGACCCGGGCGGCGGGTCGTTTAACCCCCCTAGTGTCTTC
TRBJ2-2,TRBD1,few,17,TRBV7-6,CASRTTGARGSTGELFF,TGTGCCAGCAGGACAACCGGCGCCAGGGGGAGCACCGGGGAGCTGTTTTTT
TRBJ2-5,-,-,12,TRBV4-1,CASSHSEETQYF,TGCGCCAGCAGCCACTCGGAAGAGACCCAGTACTTC
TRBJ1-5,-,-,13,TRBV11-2,CASSPGVRQPQHF,TGTGCCAGCAGCCCGGGGGTTCGCCAGCCCCAGCATTTT
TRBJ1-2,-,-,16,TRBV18,CASSPQDMGANYGYTF,TGTGCCAGCTCGCCCCAAGACATGGGAGCTAACTATGGCTACACCTTC
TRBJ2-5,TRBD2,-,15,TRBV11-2,CASSLGGGIQETQYF,TGTGCCAGCAGCTTAGGGGGGGGAATTCAAGAGACCCAGTACTTC
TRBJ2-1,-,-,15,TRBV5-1,CASSLALSSYNEQFF,TGCGCCAGCAGCTTGGCACTAAGCTCCTACAATGAGCAGTTCTTC
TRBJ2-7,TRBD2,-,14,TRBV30,CAWSGGGSSYEQYF,TGTGCCTGGAGTGGGGGGGGGAGCTCCTACGAGCAGTACTTC
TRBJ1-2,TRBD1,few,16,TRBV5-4,CASSLGEDRGGYGYTF,TGTGCCAGCAGCTTGGGCGAGGACAGGGGAGGCTATGGCTACACCTTC
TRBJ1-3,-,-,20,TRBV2,CASRNRTDVFGYLSGNTIYF,TGTGCCAGCAGAAACCGGACAGATGTTTTTGGGTACCTCTCTGGAAACACCATATATTTT
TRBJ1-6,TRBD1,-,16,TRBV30,CAWRWTGGDYNSPLHF,TGTGCCTGGAGATGGACAGGGGGAGACTATAATTCACCCCTCCACTTT